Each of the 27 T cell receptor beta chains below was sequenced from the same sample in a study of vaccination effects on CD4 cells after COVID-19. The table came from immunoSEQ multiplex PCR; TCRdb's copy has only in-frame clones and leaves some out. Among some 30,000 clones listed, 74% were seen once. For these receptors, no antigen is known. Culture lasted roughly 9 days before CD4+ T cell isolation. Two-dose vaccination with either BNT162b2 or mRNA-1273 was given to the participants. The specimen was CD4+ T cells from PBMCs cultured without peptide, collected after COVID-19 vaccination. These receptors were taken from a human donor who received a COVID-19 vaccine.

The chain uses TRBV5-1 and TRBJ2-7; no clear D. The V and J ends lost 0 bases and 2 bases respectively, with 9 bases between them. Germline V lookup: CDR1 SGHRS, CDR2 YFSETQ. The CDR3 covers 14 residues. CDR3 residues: CASSLAGTAYEQYF. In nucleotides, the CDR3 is TGCGCCAGCAGCTTGGCAGGTACGGCCTACGAGCAGTACTTC.

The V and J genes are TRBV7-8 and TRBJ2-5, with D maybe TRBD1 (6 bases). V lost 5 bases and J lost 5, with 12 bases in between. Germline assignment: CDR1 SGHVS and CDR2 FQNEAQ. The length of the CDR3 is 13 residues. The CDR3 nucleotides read TGTGCCAGCAGCGCTACTCAGGGGGAGACCCAGTACTTC. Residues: CASSATQGETQYF.

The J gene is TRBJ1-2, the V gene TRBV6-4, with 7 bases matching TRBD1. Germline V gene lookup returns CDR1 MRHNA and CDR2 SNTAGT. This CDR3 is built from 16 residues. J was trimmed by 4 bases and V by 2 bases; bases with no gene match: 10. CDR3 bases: TGTGCCAGCAGTGACGAGAGGGGGCCGGAGGTCTATGGCTACACCTTC. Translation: CASSDERGPEVYGYTF.

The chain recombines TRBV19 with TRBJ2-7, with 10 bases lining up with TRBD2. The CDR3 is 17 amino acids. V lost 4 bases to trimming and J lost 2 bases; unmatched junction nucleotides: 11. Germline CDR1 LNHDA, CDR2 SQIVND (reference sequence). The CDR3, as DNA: TGTGCCAGTAGTAACCGCCTCCCTAGCGGGAGCACCTACGAGCAGTACTTC. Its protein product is CASSNRLPSGSTYEQYF.

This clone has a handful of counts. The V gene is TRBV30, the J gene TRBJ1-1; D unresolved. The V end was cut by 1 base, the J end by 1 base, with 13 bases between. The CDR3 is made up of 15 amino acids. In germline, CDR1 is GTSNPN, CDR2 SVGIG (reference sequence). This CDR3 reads CAWSESGNRNTEAFF. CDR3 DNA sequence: TGTGCCTGGAGTGAATCGGGGAATAGGAACACTGAAGCTTTCTTT.

The CDR3 DNA sequence: TGCGCCAGCAGCCAAGCCAGGGGTTACCAAGAGACCCAGTACTTC. This gives the protein CASSQARGYQETQYF. The V and J genes are TRBV4-3 and TRBJ2-5; D perhaps matches TRBD1 (6 bases). The CDR3 is 15 amino acids. With 1 base removed from V and 0 bases from J, the gap between germline ends came to 9 bases. The V gene's germline CDR1 is LGHNA and CDR2 YSLEER.

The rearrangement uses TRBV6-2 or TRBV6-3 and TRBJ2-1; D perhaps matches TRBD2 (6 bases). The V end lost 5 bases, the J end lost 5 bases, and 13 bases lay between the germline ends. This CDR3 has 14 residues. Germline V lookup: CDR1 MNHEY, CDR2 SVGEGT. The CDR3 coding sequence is TGTGCCAGCAGTCGACTAGTCCGTCACAATGAGCAGTTCTTC. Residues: CASSRLVRHNEQFF.

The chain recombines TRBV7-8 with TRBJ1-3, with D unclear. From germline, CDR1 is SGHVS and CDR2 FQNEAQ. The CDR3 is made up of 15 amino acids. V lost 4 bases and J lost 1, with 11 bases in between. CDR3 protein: CASSSLGPSGNTIYF. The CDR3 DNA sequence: TGTGCCAGCAGCTCTCTTGGTCCGTCTGGAAACACCATATATTTT.

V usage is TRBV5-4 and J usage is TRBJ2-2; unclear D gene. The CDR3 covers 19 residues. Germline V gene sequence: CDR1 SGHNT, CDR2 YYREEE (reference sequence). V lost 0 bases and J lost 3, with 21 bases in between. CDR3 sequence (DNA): TGTGCCAGCAGCTTGGAGCCCCGCAGGATGCGGAGTTACACCGGGGAGCTGTTTTTT. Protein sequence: CASSLEPRRMRSYTGELFF. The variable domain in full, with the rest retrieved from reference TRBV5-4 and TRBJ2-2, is ETGVTQSPTHLIKTRGQQVTLRCSSQSGHNTVSWYQQALGQGPQFIFQYYREEENGRGNFPPRFSGLQFPNYSSELNVNALELDDSALYLCASSLEPRRMRSYTGELFFGEGSRLTVL.

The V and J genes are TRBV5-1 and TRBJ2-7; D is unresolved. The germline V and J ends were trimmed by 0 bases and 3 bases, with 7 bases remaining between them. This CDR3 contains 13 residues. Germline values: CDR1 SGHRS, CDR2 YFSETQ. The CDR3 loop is CASSLGENYEQYF. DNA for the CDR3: TGCGCCAGCAGCTTGGGGGAAAACTACGAGCAGTACTTC.

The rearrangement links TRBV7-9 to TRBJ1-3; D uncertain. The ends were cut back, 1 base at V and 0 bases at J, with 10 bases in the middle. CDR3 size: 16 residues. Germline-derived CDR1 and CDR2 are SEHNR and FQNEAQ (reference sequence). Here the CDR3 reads CASSLDMAFSGNTIYF. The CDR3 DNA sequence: TGTGCCAGCAGCTTAGATATGGCTTTCTCTGGAAACACCATATATTTT.

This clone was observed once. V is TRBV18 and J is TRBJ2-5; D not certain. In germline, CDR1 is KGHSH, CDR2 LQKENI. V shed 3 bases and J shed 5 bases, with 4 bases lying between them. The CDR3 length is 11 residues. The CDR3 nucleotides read TGTGCCAGCTCACCCGGGGAGACCCAGTACTTC. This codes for CASSPGETQYF.

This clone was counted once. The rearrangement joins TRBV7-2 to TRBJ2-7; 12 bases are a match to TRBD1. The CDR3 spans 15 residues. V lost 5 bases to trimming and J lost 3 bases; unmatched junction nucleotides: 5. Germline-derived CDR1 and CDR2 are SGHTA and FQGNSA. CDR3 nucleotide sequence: TGTGCCAGCAGCCAAGGGACAGGGGGCGTCTACGAGCAGTACTTC. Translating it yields CASSQGTGGVYEQYF.

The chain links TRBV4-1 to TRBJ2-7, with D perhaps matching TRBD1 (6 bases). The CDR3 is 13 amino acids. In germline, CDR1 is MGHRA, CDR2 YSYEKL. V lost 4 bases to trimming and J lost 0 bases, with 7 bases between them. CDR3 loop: CASSRDTSYEQYF. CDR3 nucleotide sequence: TGCGCCAGCAGCCGGGACACCTCCTACGAGCAGTACTTC.

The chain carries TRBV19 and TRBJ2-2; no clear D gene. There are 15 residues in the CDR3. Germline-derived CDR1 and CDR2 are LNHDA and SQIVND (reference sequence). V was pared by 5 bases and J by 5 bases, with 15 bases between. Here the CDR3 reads CASSLGDTLTGELFF. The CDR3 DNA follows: TGTGCCAGTAGTTTAGGCGATACCTTAACCGGGGAGCTGTTTTTT. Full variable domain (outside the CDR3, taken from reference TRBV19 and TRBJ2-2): DGGITQSPKYLFRKEGQNVTLSCEQNLNHDAMYWYRQDPGQGLRLIYYSQIVNDFQKGDIAEGYSVSREKKESFPLTVTSAQKNPTAFYLCASSLGDTLTGELFFGEGSRLTVL.

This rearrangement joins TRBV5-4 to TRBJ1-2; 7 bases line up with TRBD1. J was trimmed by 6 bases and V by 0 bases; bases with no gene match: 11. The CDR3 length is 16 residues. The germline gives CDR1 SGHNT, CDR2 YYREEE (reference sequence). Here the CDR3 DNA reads TGTGCCAGCAGCTTGGGCCCCGGGAGGGGGCGCGATGGCTACACCTTC. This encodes CASSLGPGRGRDGYTF.

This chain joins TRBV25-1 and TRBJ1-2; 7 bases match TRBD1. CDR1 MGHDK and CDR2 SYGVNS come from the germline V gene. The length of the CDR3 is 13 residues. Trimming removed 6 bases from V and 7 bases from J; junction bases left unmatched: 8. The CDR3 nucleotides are TGTGCCAGCAGCGTTCTACAGGGGATTGGCTACACCTTC. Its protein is CASSVLQGIGYTF.

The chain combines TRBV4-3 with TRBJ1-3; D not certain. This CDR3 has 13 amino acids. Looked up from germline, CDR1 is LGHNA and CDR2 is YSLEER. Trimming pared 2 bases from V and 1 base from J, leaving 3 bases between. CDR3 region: CASSQRSGNTIYF. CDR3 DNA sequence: TGCGCCAGCAGCCAAAGATCTGGAAACACCATATATTTT.

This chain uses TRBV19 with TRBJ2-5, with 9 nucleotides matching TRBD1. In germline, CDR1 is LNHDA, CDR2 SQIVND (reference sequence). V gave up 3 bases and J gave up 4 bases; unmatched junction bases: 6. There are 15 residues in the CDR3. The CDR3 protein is CASSMVTGGTETQYF. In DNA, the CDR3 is TGTGCCAGTAGTATGGTTACAGGGGGCACAGAGACCCAGTACTTC.

Here the CDR3 reads CASGLVLGDRAVNTEAFF. The CDR3 nucleotides read TGTGCTAGTGGTTTGGTACTGGGGGACCGCGCGGTGAACACTGAAGCTTTCTTT. This rearrangement joins TRBV12-5 to TRBJ1-1; a weak D match, TRBD1 (5 bases). V was cut by 0 bases and J by 0 bases, with 17 bases left in between. This CDR3 contains 18 residues. CDR1 is LGHNT, CDR2 FRNRAP, per germline.

The CDR3 sequence is CASSLIETPSYGYTF. Here the CDR3 DNA reads TGTGCCAGCAGCCTTATCGAGACACCCAGCTATGGCTACACCTTC. V gene TRBV2 combines with J gene TRBJ1-2, with D unclear. The V gene lost 6 bases and the J gene lost 4 bases, with 18 bases spanning the gap. Germline CDR1 reads SNHLY; CDR2 reads FYNNEI. The CDR3 covers 15 residues. Based on the CDR3 plus reference TRBV2 and TRBJ1-2, the full variable domain is EPEVTQTPSHQVTQMGQEVILRCVPISNHLYFYWYRQILGQKVEFLVSFYNNEISEKSEIFDDQFSVERPDGSNFTLKIRSTKLEDSAMYFCASSLIETPSYGYTFGSGTRLTVV.

The CDR3 DNA sequence: TGTGCCAGTAGGGACAATGAGCAGTTCTTC. It specifies CASRDNEQFF. The chain recombines TRBV19 with TRBJ2-1; D is unclear. Trimming took 6 bases from V and 5 from J, leaving 2 bases between them. CDR1 is LNHDA, CDR2 SQIVND, per germline (reference sequence). This CDR3 contains 10 residues.

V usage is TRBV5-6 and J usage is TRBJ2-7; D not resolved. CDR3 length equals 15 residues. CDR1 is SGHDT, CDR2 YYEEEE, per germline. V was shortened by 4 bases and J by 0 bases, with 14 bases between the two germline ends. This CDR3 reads CASSTKGRFSYEQYF. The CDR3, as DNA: TGTGCCAGCAGCACTAAAGGACGGTTCTCCTACGAGCAGTACTTC. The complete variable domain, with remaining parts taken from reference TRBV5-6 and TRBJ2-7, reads DAGVTQSPTHLIKTRGQQVTLRCSPKSGHDTVSWYQQALGQGPQFIFQYYEEEERQRGNFPDRFSGHQFPNYSSELNVNALLLGDSALYLCASSTKGRFSYEQYFGPGTRLTVT.

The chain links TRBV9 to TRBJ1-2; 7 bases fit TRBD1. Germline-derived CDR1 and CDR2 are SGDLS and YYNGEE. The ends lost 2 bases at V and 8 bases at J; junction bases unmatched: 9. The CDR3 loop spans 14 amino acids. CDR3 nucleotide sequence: TGTGCCAGCAGCGTTAGCCCAGGGGGGAAGGGCTACACCTTC. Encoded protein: CASSVSPGGKGYTF.

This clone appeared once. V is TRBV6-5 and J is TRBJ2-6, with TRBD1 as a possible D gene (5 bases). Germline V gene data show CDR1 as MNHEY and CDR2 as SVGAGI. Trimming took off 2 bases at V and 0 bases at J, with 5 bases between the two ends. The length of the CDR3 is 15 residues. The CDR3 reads CASSYDSSGANVLTF. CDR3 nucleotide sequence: TGTGCCAGCAGTTACGACAGCTCTGGGGCCAACGTCCTGACTTTC.

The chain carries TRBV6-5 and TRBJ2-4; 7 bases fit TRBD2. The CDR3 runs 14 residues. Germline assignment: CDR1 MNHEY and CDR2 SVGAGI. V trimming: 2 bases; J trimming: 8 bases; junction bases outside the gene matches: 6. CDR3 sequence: CASSYRGVRDIQYF. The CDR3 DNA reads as TGTGCCAGCAGTTACCGGGGGGTTAGAGACATTCAGTACTTC.

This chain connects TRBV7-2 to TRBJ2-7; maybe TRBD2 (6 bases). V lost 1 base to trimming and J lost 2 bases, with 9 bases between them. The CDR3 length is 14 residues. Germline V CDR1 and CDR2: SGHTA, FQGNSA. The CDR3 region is CASSLGGATYEQYF. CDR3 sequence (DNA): TGTGCCAGCAGCTTAGGCGGGGCGACCTACGAGCAGTACTTC.